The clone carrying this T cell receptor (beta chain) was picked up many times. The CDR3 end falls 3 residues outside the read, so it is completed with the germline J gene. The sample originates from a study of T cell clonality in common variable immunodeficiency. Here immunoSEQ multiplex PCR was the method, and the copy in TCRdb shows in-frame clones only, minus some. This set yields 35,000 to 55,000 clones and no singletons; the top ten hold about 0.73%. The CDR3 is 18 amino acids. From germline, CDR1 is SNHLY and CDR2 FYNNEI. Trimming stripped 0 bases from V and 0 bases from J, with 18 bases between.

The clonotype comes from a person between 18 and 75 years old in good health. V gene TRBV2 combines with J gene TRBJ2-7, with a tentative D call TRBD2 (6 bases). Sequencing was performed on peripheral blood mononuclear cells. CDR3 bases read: TGTGCCAGCAGTGAAGCGACCTACCGAACCGGGGGCTCCTACGAG. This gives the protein CASSEATYRTGGSYE. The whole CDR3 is CASSEATYRTGGSYEQYF.